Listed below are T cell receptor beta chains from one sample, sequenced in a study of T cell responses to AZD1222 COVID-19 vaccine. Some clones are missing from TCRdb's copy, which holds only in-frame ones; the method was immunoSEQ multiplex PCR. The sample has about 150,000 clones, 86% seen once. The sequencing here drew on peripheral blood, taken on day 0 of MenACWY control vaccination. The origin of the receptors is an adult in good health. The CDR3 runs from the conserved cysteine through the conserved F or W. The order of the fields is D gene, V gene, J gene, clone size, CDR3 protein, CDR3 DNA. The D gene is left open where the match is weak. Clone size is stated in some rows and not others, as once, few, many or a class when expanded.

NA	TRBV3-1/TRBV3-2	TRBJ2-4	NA	CASSQKNIQYF	TGTGCCAGCAGCCAAAAAAACATTCAGTACTTC
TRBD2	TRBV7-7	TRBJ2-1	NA	CASKGGRFEQFF	TGTGCTAGCAAAGGCGGGAGGTTTGAGCAGTTCTTC
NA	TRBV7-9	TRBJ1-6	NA	CASSLRRRDSPLHF	TGTGCCAGCAGCTTAAGGCGGAGGGACTCACCCCTCCACTTT
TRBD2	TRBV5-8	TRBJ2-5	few	CASSPGLAGGETQYF	TGTGCCAGCAGCCCAGGACTAGCGGGAGGAGAGACCCAGTACTTC
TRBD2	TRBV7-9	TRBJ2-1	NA	CASSSPSLAGASSNNEQFF	TGTGCCAGCAGCTCCCCCAGCCTAGCGGGGGCCTCCTCTAACAATGAGCAGTTCTTC
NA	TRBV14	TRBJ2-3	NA	CASSQDEAAPSTDTQYF	TGTGCCAGCAGCCAAGACGAGGCAGCACCTAGCACAGATACGCAGTATTTT
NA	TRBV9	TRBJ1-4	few	CASSVAGANEKLFF	TGTGCCAGCAGCGTAGCGGGGGCTAATGAAAAACTGTTTTTT
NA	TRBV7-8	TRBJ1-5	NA	CASSRDLGSNQPQHF	TGTGCCAGCAGCCGGGATTTGGGTAGCAATCAGCCCCAGCATTTT
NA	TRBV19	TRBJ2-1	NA	CASSTRSWERYSYNEQFF	TGTGCCAGTAGTACCAGAAGCTGGGAGCGCTACTCCTACAATGAGCAGTTCTTC
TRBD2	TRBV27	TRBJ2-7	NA	CASSLPPKTSGHTYEQYF	TGTGCCAGCAGTTTACCCCCTAAGACTAGCGGGCATACCTACGAGCAGTACTTC
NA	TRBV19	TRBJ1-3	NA	CASSLERRNTIYF	TGTGCCAGTAGCCTCGAGAGACGAAACACCATATATTTT
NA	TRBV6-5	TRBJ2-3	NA	CASNRPGVGEDTQYF	TGTGCCAGCAACCGTCCCGGCGTCGGCGAAGATACGCAGTATTTT
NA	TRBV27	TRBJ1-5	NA	CASTLTGGGQPQHF	TGTGCCAGCACCTTAACAGGAGGGGGTCAGCCCCAGCATTTT
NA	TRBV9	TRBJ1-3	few	CASSAHIEPGQNTIYF	TGTGCCAGCAGCGCGCATATCGAACCCGGGCAAAACACCATATATTTT
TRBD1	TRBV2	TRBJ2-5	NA	CASSWDRETQYF	TGTGCCAGCAGTTGGGACAGGGAGACCCAGTACTTC
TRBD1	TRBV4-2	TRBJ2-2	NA	CASSQDPRRDRGISDTGELFF	TGTGCCAGCAGCCAAGACCCGCGCCGGGACAGGGGTATTTCGGACACCGGGGAGCTGTTTTTT
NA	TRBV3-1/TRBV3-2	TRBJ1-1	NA	CASSQGPNTEAFF	TGTGCCAGCAGCCAAGGCCCGAACACTGAAGCTTTCTTT
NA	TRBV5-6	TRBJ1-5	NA	CASSFGWGNNQPQHF	TGTGCCAGCAGCTTTGGTTGGGGGAACAATCAGCCCCAGCATTTT
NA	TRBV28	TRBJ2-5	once	CASNGGRPETQYF	TGTGCCAGCAACGGGGGGCGCCCAGAGACCCAGTACTTC
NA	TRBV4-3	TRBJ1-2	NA	CASSQDLRGGSYGYTF	TGCGCCAGCAGCCAAGATTTAAGGGGAGGGAGCTATGGCTACACCTTC
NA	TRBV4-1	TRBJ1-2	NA	CASSPYSGWGYTF	TGCGCCAGCAGTCCTTACAGTGGCTGGGGCTACACCTTC
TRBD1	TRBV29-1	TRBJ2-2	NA	CSARGQGRTGELFF	TGCAGCGCCCGGGGACAGGGAAGAACCGGGGAGCTGTTTTTT
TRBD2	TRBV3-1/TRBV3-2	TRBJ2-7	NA	CASRTLSGSLDEQYF	TGTGCCAGCAGGACCCTGAGCGGGAGTCTCGACGAGCAGTACTTC
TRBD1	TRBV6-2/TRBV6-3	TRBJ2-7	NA	CASSYNPTDRGLPYEQYF	TGTGCCAGCAGTTACAACCCTACCGACAGGGGGCTCCCCTACGAGCAGTACTTC
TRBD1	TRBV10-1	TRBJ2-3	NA	CASSRTGQSTDTQYF	TGCGCCAGCAGCCGGACAGGCCAGAGCACAGATACGCAGTATTTT
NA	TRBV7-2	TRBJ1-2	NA	CASVRDYGYTF	TGTGCCAGCGTTCGGGACTATGGCTACACCTTC
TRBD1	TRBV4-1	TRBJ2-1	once	CASREETGGTYNEQFF	TGCGCCAGCAGGGAAGAAACAGGGGGCACCTACAATGAGCAGTTCTTC
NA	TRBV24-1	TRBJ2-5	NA	CATSDWRGAQETQYF	TGTGCCACCAGTGATTGGAGGGGAGCCCAAGAGACCCAGTACTTC
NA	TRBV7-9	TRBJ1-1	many	CASSPKDRLGAEAFF	TGTGCCAGCAGCCCGAAGGACCGGCTTGGGGCTGAAGCTTTCTTT
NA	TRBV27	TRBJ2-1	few	CASSPRLSSYNEQFF	TGTGCCAGCAGTCCTCGACTCAGCTCCTACAATGAGCAGTTCTTC
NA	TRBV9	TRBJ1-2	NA	CASSAGNGGYTF	TGTGCCAGCAGCGCAGGCAATGGGGGCTACACCTTC
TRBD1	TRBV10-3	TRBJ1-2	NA	CAISESGQGGYGYTF	TGTGCCATCAGTGAGTCGGGACAGGGAGGCTATGGCTACACCTTC
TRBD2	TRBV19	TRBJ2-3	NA	CASSADRTSGGDTQYF	TGTGCCAGTAGTGCCGATAGGACTAGCGGAGGAGATACGCAGTATTTT
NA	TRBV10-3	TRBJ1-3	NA	CAISIGQGRTIYF	TGTGCCATCAGTATCGGCCAGGGAAGGACCATATATTTT
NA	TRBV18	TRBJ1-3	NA	CASSPWGPEAPSGNTIYF	TGTGCCAGCTCACCATGGGGGCCCGAGGCTCCCTCTGGAAACACCATATATTTT
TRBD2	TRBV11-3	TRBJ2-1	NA	CASSLWGLVGTYNEQFF	TGTGCCAGCAGCTTATGGGGACTAGTCGGTACCTACAATGAGCAGTTCTTC
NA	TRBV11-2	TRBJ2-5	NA	CASRLRVQETQYF	TGTGCCAGCAGGCTCCGGGTACAAGAGACCCAGTACTTC
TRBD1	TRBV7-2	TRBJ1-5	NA	CASSLDRGSQPQHF	TGTGCCAGCAGCTTAGACAGGGGAAGTCAGCCCCAGCATTTT
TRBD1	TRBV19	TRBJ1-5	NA	CASTPSGQGRNQPQHF	TGTGCCAGTACCCCTTCCGGACAGGGCCGCAATCAGCCCCAGCATTTT
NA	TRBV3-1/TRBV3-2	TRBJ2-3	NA	CASRRGGDGDTQYF	TGTGCCAGCAGAAGGGGGGGAGACGGAGATACGCAGTATTTT
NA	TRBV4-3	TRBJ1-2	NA	CASSQDDGGYTF	TGCGCCAGCAGCCAAGACGACGGAGGCTACACCTTC
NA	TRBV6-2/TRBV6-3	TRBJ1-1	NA	CASSYMGRGFSPEAFF	TGTGCCAGCAGTTACATGGGGAGGGGTTTTTCCCCTGAAGCTTTCTTT
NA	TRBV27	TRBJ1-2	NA	CASGGVGGAGYTF	TGTGCCAGCGGGGGGGTCGGGGGCGCAGGCTACACCTTC
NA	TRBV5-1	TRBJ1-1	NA	CASSLDRANTEAFF	TGCGCCAGCAGCTTGGACAGGGCGAACACTGAAGCTTTCTTT
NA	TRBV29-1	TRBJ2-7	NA	CSAYGKNHYEQYF	TGCAGCGCCTATGGGAAAAACCACTACGAGCAGTACTTC
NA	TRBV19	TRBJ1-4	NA	CASSMWQEGEKLFF	TGTGCCAGTAGTATGTGGCAGGAGGGTGAAAAACTGTTTTTT
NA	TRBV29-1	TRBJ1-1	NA	CSTGLGGGTEAFF	TGCAGCACTGGGCTCGGTGGTGGCACTGAAGCTTTCTTT
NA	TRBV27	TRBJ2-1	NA	CASSLGAGSYNEQFF	TGTGCCAGCAGTTTAGGGGCAGGCTCCTACAATGAGCAGTTCTTC
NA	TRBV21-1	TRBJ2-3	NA	CASSKISLFGKPTGADTQYF	TGTGCCAGCAGCAAAATCTCTCTGTTTGGAAAACCTACCGGCGCAGATACGCAGTATTTT
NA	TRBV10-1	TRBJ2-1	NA	CASSLRRTTYNEQFF	TGCGCCAGCAGCTTGAGACGGACAACCTACAATGAGCAGTTCTTC
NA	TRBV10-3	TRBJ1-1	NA	CAISESPAPGNTEAFF	TGTGCCATCAGTGAGTCCCCCGCGCCCGGGAACACTGAAGCTTTCTTT
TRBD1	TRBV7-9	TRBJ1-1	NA	CASSFRDRGSEAFF	TGTGCCAGCAGCTTCCGGGACAGGGGGTCTGAAGCTTTCTTT
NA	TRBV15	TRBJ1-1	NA	CATSADRSLNTEAFF	TGTGCCACCAGCGCGGACAGATCCTTGAACACTGAAGCTTTCTTT
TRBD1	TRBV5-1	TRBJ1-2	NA	CASSSRQGEGYTF	TGCGCCAGCAGCTCGCGACAGGGAGAAGGCTACACCTTC